This T cell receptor beta chain was documented in a study of shared clonotypes between healthy human individuals. About the research overall: CD4 naive cells filled three plates per donor, CD4 memory three, CD8 naive two and CD8 memory one.

Original methodology: Filtering differed, since immunoSEQ gave only junction sequences and no quality scores. The protocol was immunoSEQ multiplex PCR, while the TCRdb copy is restricted to in-frame clones and leaves out a portion. V, J and clone size are those of that table, while D and trimming were read from the DNA. The sample includes over 1.4 million clones, around 97% seen only once; the top ten take approximately 1%. CDR3 length: 15 amino acids. Germline V CDR1 and CDR2: SGHNT, YYREEE (reference sequence). The sequencing sample was made of naive CD4+ T cells sorted from blood. Subset defined: CD45RA+ positively selected. This chain uses TRBV5-4 with TRBJ2-5; 7 nucleotides agree with TRBD1. The J call may be mistaken, given a closer DNA end match to TRBJ2-7. The sequence was obtained from a man aged 30 to 39 in good health. The CDR3 region is CASSSQTGSLYEQYF. The CDR3 region has the DNA TGTGCCAGCAGCTCCCAGACAGGGAGTCTTTACGAGCAGTACTTC.